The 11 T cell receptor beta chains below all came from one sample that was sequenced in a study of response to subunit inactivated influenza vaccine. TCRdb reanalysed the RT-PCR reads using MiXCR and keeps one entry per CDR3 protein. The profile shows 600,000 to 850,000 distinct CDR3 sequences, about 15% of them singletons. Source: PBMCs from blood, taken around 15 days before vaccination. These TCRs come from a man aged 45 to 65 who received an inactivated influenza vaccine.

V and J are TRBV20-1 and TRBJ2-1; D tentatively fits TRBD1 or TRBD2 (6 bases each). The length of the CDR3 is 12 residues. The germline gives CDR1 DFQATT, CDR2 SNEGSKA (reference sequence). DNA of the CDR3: TGCGGAGCCGGGGGCGGGTTCGGTGAGCAGTTCTTC. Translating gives CGAGGGFGEQFF.

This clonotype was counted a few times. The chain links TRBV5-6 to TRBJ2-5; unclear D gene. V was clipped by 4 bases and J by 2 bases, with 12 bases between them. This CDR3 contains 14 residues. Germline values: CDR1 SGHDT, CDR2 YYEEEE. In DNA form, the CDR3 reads TGTGCCAGCAGCGGTAGGAACCGGCAAGAGACCCAGTACTTC. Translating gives CASSGRNRQETQYF. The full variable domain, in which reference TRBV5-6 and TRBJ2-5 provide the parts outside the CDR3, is DAGVTQSPTHLIKTRGQQVTLRCSPKSGHDTVSWYQQALGQGPQFIFQYYEEEERQRGNFPDRFSGHQFPNYSSELNVNALLLGDSALYLCASSGRNRQETQYFGPGTRLLVL.

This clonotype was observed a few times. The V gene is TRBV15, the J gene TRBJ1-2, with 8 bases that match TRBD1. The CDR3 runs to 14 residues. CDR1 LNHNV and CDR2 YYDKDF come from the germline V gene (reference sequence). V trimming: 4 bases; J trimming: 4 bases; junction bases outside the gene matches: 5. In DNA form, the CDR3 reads TGTGCCACCAGCAAAGGACAGGGCAGCTATGGCTACACCTTC. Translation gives CATSKGQGSYGYTF.

The CDR3 DNA reads as TGCAGTGCCCCCGACAGGAGGGAAAAACTGTTTTTT. This codes for CSAPDRREKLFF. The chain links TRBV20-1 to TRBJ1-4; TRBD1 is a possible D gene (6 bases). V lost 6 bases to trimming and J lost 8 bases, with 13 bases between them. This CDR3 comprises 12 residues. CDR1 and CDR2 (germline): DFQATT, SNEGSKA (reference sequence).

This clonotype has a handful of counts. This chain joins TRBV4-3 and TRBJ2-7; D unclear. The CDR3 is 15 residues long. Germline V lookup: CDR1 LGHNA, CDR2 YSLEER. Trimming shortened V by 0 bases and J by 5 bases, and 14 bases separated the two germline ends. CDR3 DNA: TGCGCCAGCAGCCAAGAGGCAACGCTAAGCGACGAGCAGTACTTC. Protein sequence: CASSQEATLSDEQYF.

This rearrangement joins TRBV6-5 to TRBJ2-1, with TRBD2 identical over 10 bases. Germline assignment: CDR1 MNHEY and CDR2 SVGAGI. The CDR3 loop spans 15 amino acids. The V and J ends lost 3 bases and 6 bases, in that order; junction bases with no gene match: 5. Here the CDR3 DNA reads TGTGCCAGCAGTTATTCTAGCGGGAGTTCCAATGAGCAGTTCTTC. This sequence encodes CASSYSSGSSNEQFF.

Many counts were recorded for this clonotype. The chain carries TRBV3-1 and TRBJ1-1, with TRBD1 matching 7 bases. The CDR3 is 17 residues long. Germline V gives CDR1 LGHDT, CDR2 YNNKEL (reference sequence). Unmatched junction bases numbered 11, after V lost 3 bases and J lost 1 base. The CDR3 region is CASSHHTTTGKNTEAFF. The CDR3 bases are TGTGCCAGCAGCCACCACACAACGACAGGGAAGAACACTGAAGCTTTCTTT.

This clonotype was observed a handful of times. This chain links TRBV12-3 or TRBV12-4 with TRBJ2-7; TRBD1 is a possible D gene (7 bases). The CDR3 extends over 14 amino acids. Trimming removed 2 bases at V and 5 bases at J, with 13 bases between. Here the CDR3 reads CASSLSGGGDEQYF. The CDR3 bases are TGTGCCAGCAGTTTAAGTGGAGGGGGCGACGAGCAGTACTTC.

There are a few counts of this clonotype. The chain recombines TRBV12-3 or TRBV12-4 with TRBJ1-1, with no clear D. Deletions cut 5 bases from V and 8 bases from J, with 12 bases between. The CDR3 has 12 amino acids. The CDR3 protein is CASSRRREEAFF. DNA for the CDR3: TGTGCCAGCAGTCGTCGACGGGAAGAAGCTTTCTTT.

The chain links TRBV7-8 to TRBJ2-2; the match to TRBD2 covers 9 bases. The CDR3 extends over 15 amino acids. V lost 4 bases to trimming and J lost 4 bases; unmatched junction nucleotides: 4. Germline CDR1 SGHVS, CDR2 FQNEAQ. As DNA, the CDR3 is TGTGCCAGCAGCTGGGGACTAGCTCCCACCGGGGAGCTGTTTTTT. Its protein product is CASSWGLAPTGELFF.

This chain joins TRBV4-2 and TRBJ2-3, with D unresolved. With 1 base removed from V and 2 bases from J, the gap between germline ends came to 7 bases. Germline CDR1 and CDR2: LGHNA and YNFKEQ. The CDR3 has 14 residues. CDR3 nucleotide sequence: TGTGCCAGCAGCCAAGGCGGCCACACAGATACGCAGTATTTT. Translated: CASSQGGHTDTQYF.